What follows describes a single TCR beta chain. Its target is not known. The CDR3 sequence is 13 residues long. Germline V gives CDR1 SNHLY, CDR2 FYNNEI. Trimming stripped 3 bases from V and 0 bases from J, with 5 bases between. This entry belongs to a study of OX40 agonist ivuxolimab in advanced cancers. Study background: With a range of roughly 23 to 79, age averaged 60 years, and 65% to 90% were male. The eligibility criteria allowed prior anti-PD-1, anti-PD-L1 or anti-CTLA-4 therapy, and around 40% had some. Study findings and constraints: Average numbers of expanded clones were greater in CD8+ T cells than in CD4+.

Method: immunoSEQ multiplex PCR; TCRdb's copy keeps in-frame clones and lacks some. The sample consists of about 20,000 clones, around 90% of them appearing once. The gene calls are TRBV2 and TRBJ1-1; D is uncertain. The input for sequencing was CD4+ or CD8+ T cells sorted from blood, taken in a trial of the OX40 agonist ivuxolimab. The TCR originated in an adult with an advanced solid tumor such as melanoma, head and neck, liver or kidney cancer. CDR3 nucleotides: TGTGCCAGCAGTGACATATTGAACACTGAAGCTTTCTTT. Translated, it gives CASSDILNTEAFF.